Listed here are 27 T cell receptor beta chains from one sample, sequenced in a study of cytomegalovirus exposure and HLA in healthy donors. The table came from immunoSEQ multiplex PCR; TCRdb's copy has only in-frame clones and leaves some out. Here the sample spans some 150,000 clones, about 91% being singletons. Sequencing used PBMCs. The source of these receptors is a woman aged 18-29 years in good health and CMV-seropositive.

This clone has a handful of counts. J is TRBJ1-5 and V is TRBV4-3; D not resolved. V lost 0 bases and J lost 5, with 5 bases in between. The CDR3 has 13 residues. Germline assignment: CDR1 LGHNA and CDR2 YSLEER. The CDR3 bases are TGCGCCAGCAGCCAAGATCGGGATCAGCCCCAGCATTTT. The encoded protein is CASSQDRDQPQHF.

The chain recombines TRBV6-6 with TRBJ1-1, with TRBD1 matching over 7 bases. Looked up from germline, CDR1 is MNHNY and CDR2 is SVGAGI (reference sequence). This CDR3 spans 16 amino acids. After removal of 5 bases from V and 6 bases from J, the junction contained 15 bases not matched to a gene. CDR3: CASSQRRGGSQAEAFF. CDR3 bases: TGTGCCAGCAGTCAGAGGAGAGGGGGCAGCCAGGCTGAAGCTTTCTTT.

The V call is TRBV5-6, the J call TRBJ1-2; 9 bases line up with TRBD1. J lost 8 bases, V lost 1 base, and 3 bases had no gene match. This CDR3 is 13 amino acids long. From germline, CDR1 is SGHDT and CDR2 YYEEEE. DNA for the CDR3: TGTGCCAGCAGCTTGACAGGGGGCCGGGGCTACACCTTC. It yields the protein CASSLTGGRGYTF.

The CDR3 DNA reads TGCGCCAGCAGCTGGCGGGACAGGGCCTACGAGCAGTACTTC. Encoded protein: CASSWRDRAYEQYF. The V call is TRBV5-1, the J call TRBJ2-7; 9 nucleotides align to TRBD1. Looked up from germline, CDR1 is SGHRS and CDR2 is YFSETQ. This CDR3 is 14 amino acids long. J lost 2 bases, V lost 3 bases, and 3 bases had no gene match.

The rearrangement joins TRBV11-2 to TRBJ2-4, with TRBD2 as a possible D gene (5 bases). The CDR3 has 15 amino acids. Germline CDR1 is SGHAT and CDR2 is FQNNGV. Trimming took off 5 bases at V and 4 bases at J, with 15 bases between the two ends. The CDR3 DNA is TGTGCCAGCAGCGCGCTTGGCGGGCAGAAAAACATTCAGTACTTC. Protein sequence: CASSALGGQKNIQYF.

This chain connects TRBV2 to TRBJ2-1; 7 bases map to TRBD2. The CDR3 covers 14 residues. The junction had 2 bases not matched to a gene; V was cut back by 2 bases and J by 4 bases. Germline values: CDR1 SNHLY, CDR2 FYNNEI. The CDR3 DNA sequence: TGTGCCAGCAGTGAACCGGGGGGATACAATGAGCAGTTCTTC. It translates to CASSEPGGYNEQFF.

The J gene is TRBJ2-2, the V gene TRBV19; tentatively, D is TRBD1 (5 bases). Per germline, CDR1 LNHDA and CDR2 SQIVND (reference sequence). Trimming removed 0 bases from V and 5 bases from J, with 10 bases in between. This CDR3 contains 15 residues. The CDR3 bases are TGTGCCAGTAGTATAGATCGGGCAGGGACCGGGGAGCTGTTTTTT. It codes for CASSIDRAGTGELFF.

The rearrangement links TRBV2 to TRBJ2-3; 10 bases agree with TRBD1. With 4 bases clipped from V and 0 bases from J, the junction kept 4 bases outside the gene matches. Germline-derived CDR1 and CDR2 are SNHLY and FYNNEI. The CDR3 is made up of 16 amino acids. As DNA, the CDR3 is TGTGCCAGCAGTGTGGCGGGACAGGGGAGCACAGATACGCAGTATTTT. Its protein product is CASSVAGQGSTDTQYF.

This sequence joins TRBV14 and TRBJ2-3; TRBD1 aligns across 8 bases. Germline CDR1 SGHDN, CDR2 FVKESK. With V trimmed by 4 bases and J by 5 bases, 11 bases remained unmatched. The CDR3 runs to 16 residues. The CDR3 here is CASSRGDRLLVDTQYF. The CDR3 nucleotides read TGTGCCAGCAGCCGCGGGGACAGGCTCTTGGTAGATACGCAGTATTTT.

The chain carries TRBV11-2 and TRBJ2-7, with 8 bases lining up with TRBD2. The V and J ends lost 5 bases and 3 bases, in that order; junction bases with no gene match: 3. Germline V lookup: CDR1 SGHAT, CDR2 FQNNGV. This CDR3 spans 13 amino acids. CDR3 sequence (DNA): TGTGCCAGCAGCCGGGGGGGGTACTACGAGCAGTACTTC. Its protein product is CASSRGGYYEQYF.

The CDR3 is CASSDPTDANTGELFF. The CDR3 DNA is TGTGCCAGCAGCGACCCCACAGACGCGAACACCGGGGAGCTGTTTTTT. The chain links TRBV9 to TRBJ2-2, with no clear D. V was shortened by 3 bases and J by 0 bases, with 12 bases between the two germline ends. This CDR3 comprises 16 residues. In germline, CDR1 is SGDLS, CDR2 YYNGEE.

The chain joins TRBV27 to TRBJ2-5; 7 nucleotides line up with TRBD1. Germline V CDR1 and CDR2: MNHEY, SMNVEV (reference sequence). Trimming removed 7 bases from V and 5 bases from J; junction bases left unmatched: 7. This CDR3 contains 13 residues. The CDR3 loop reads CASIDRVRETQYF. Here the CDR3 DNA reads TGTGCCAGCATTGACAGGGTGCGGGAGACCCAGTACTTC.

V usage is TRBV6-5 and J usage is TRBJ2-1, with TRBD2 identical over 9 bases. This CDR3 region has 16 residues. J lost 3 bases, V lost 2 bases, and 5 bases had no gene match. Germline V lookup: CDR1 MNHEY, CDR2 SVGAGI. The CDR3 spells CASSYPPSGDYNEQFF. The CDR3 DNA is TGTGCCAGCAGTTACCCACCTAGCGGGGACTACAATGAGCAGTTCTTC.

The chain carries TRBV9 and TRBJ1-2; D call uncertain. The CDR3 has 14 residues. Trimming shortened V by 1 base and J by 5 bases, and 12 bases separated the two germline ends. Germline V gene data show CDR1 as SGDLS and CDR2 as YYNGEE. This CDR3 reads CASSVPEAGYGYTF. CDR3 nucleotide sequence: TGTGCCAGCAGCGTACCCGAAGCAGGTTATGGCTACACCTTC.

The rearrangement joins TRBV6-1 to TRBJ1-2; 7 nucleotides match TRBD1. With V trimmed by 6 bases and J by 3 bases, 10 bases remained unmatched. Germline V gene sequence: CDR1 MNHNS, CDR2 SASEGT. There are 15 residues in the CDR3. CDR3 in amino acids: CASRVNRGIDYGYTF. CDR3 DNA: TGTGCCAGCAGGGTGAACAGGGGAATCGACTATGGCTACACCTTC.

CDR3 protein: CASTSDRNLYNEQFF. The DNA of the CDR3 is TGTGCCAGCACCTCGGACAGGAACCTCTACAATGAGCAGTTCTTC. The genes are TRBV6-5 and TRBJ2-1; 7 bases fit TRBD1. The CDR3 covers 15 residues. Germline lookup yields CDR1 MNHEY and CDR2 SVGAGI. The V segment lost 7 bases and the J segment 3 bases; nucleotides outside the gene matches: 9.

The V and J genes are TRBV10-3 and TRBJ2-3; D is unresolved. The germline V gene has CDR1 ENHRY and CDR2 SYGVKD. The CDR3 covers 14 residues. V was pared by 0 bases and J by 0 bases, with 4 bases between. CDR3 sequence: CAISESRSTDTQYF. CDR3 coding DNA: TGTGCCATCAGTGAGTCCCGTAGCACAGATACGCAGTATTTT.

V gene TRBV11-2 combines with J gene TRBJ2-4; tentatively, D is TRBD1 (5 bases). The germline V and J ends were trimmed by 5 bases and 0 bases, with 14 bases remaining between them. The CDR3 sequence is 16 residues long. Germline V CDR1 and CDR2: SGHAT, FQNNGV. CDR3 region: CASSLRTNLAKNIQYF. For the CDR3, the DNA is TGTGCCAGCAGCCTCCGGACAAATCTAGCCAAAAACATTCAGTACTTC.

This CDR3 reads CASSLWASGARVGEQFF. CDR3 nucleotides: TGTGCCAGCAGTTTGTGGGCTAGCGGGGCCCGGGTTGGTGAGCAGTTCTTC. V and J are TRBV28 and TRBJ2-1; 9 bases match TRBD2. This CDR3 has 17 amino acids. V gave up 3 bases and J gave up 9 bases; unmatched junction bases: 15. The germline V gene has CDR1 MDHEN and CDR2 SYDVKM.

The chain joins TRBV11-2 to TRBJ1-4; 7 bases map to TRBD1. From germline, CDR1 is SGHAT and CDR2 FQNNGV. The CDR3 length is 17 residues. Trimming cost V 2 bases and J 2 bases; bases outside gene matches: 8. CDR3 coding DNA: TGTGCCAGCAGCTTACTCAGGGGGTTGGGTACTAATGAAAAACTGTTTTTT. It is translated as CASSLLRGLGTNEKLFF.

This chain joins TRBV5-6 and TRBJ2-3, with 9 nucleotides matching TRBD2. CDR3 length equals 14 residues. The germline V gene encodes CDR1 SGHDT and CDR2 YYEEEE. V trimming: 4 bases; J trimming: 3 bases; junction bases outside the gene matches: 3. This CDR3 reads CASSDGLATDTQYF. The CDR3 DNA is TGTGCCAGCAGCGACGGACTAGCGACAGATACGCAGTATTTT.

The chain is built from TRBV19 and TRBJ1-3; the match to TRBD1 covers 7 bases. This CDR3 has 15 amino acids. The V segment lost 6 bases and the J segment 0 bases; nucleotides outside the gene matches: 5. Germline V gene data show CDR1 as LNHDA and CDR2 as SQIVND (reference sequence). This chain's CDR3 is CASSPGTDSGNTIYF. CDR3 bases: TGTGCCAGTAGCCCCGGGACAGACTCTGGAAACACCATATATTTT.

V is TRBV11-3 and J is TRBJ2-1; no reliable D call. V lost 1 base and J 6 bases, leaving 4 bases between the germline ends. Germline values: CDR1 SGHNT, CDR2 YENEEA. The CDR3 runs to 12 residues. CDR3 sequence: CASSLVSNEQFF. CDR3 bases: TGTGCCAGCAGCTTAGTCTCCAATGAGCAGTTCTTC.

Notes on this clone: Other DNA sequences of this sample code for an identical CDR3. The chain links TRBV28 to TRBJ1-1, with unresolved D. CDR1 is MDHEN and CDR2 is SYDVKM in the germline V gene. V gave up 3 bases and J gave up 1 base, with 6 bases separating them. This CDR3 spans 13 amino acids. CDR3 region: CASSFRGNTEAFF. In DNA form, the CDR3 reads TGTGCCAGCAGTTTTCGGGGGAACACTGAAGCTTTCTTT. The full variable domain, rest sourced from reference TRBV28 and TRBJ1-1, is DVKVTQSSRYLVKRTGEKVFLECVQDMDHENMFWYRQDPGLGLRLIYFSYDVKMKEKGDIPEGYSVSREKKERFSLILESASTNQTSMYLCASSFRGNTEAFFGQGTRLTVV.

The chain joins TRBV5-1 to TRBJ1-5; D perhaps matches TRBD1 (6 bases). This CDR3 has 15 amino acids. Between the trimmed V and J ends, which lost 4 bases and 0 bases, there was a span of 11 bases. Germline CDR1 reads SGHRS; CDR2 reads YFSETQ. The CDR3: CASSPMGASNQPQHF. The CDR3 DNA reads TGCGCCAGCAGCCCCATGGGGGCTAGCAATCAGCCCCAGCATTTT.

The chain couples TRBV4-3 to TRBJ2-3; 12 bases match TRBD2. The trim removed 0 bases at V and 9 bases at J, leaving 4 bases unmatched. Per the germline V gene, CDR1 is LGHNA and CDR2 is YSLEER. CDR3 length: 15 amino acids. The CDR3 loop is CASSQDRLAGGTQYF. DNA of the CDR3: TGCGCCAGCAGCCAAGATCGGCTAGCGGGGGGGACGCAGTATTTT.

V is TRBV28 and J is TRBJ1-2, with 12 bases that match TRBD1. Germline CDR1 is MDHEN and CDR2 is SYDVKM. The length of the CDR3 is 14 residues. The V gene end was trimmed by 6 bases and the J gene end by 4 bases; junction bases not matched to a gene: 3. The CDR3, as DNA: TGTGCCAGCAGGGGACAGGGGGCGGTCTATGGCTACACCTTC. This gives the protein CASRGQGAVYGYTF.